The sequence of this T cell receptor beta chain was determined in a study of blood T cell repertoires in COVID-19. The CDR3 loop spans 16 amino acids. Germline assignment: CDR1 SNHLY and CDR2 FYNNEI. J gave up 0 bases and V 6 bases, and 7 bases lay outside the gene matches. TCRdb's table, derived via immunoSEQ multiplex PCR, lists solely in-frame clones and lacks some. The data show fewer than 250,000 clones, with 86% seen just once and around 1.5% held by the top ten. A single count supports this clone. The chain carries TRBV2 and TRBJ1-5, with 8 bases matching TRBD1. This sequence was found in a woman aged 55-69 years who had recovered from COVID-19. The sample was peripheral blood. Written as DNA, the CDR3 is TGTGCCAGCAGACAGGGGGGCGGCTATAGCAATCAGCCCCAGCATTTT. Its translation is CASRQGGGYSNQPQHF.